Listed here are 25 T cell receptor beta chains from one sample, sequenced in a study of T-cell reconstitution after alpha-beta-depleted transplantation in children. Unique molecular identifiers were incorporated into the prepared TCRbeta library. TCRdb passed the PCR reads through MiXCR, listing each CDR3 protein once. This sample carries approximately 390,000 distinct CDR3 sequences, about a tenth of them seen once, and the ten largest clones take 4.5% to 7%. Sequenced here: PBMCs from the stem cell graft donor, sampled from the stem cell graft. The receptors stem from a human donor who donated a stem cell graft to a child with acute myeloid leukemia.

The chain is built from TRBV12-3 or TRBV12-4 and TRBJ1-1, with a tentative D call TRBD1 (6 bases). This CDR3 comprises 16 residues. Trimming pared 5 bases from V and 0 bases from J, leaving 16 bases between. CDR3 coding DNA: TGTGCCAGCAGTAGACAGGCGTGGGGCATGAACACTGAAGCTTTCTTT. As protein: CASSRQAWGMNTEAFF.

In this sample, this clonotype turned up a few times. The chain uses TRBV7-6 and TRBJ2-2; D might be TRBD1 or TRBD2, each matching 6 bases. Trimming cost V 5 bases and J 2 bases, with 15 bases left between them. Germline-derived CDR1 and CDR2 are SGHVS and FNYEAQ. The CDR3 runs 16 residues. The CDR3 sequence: CASSRDWGANTGELFF. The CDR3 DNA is TGTGCCAGCAGCCGCGACTGGGGGGCAAACACCGGGGAGCTGTTTTTT.

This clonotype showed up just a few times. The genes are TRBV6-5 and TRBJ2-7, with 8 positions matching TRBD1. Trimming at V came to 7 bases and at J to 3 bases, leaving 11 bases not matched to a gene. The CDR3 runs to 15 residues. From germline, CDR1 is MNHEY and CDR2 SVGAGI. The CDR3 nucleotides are TGTGCCAGCAAACGGGACAGGCCTTGGGGCTACGAGCAGTACTTC. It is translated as CASKRDRPWGYEQYF.

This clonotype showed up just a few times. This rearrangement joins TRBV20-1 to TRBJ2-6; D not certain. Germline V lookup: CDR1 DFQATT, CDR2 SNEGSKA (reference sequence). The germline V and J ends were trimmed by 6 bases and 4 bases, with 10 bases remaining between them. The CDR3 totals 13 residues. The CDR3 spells CSAKHFGANVLTF. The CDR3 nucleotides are TGCAGTGCCAAACATTTCGGGGCCAACGTCCTGACTTTC.

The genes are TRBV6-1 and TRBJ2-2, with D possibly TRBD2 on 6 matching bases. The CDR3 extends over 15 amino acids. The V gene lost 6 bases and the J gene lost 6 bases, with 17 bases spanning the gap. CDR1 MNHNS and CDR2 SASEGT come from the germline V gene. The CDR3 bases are TGTGCCAGCAGGACCACCCCGGGAGTCGCCGGGGAGCTGTTTTTT. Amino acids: CASRTTPGVAGELFF.

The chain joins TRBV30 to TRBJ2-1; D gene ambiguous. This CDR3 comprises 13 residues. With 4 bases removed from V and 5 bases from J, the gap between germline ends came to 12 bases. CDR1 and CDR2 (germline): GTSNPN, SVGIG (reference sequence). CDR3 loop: CAWTPITDNEQFF. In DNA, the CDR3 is TGTGCCTGGACCCCAATTACGGACAATGAGCAGTTCTTC.

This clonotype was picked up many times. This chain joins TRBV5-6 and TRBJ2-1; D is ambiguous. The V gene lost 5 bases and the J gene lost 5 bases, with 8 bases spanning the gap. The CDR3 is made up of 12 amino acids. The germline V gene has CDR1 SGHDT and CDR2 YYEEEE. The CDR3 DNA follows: TGTGCCAGCAGTACGGATAACAATGAGCAGTTCTTC. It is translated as CASSTDNNEQFF.

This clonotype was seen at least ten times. CDR3 loop: CSARLGSEGAFF. CDR3 nucleotides: TGCAGTGCTAGACTCGGGTCCGAGGGAGCTTTCTTT. The chain employs TRBV20-1 and TRBJ1-1; D gene ambiguous. V lost 2 bases, J lost 10 bases, and 14 bases lay in between. CDR3 length equals 12 residues. Germline V gives CDR1 DFQATT, CDR2 SNEGSKA (reference sequence).

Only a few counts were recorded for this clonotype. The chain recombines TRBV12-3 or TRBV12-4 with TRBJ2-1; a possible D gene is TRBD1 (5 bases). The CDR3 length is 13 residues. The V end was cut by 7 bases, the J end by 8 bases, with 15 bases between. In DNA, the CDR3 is TGTGCCAGCACCATAATAGGGGTCGATGAGCAGTTCTTC. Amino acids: CASTIIGVDEQFF.

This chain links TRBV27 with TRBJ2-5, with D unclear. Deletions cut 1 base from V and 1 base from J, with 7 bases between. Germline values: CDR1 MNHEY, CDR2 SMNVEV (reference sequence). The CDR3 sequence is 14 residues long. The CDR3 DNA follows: TGTGCCAGCAGTTTATATCCGGGCCAAGAGACCCAGTACTTC. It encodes CASSLYPGQETQYF.

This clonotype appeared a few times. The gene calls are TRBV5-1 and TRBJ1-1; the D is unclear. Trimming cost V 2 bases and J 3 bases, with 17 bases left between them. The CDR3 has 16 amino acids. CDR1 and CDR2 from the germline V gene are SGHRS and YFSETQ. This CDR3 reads CASSFTSVLGDTEAFF. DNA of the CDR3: TGCGCCAGCAGCTTTACCTCGGTCCTCGGGGACACTGAAGCTTTCTTT.

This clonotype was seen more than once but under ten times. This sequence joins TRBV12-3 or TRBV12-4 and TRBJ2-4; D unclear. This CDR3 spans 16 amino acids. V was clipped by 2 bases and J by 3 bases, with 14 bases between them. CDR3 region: CASSLPLTGSKNIQYF. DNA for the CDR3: TGTGCCAGCAGTTTACCCCTCACGGGCAGCAAAAACATTCAGTACTTC.

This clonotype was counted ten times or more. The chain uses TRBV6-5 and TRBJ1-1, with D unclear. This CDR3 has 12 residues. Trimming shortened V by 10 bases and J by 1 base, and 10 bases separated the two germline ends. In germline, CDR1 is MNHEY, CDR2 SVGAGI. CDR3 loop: CATQTGNTEAFF. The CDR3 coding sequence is TGTGCCACCCAGACGGGGAACACTGAAGCTTTCTTT.

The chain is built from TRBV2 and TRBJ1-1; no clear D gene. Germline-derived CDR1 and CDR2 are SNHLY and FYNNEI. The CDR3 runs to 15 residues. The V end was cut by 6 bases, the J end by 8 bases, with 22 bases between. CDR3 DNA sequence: TGTGCCAGCAGCCAGACAAGGCACGGTTCTGGAGAAGCTTTCTTT. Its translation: CASSQTRHGSGEAFF.

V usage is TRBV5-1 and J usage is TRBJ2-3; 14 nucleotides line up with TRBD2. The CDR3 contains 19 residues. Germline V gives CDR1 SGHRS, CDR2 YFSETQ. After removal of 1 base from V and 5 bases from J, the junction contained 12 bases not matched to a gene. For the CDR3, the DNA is TGCGCCAGCAGCTTGCCCGGGACTAGCGGGAGCGGGAGAAGAGATACGCAGTATTTT. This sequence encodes CASSLPGTSGSGRRDTQYF.

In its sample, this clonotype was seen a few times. The DNA for the CDR3 is TGCAGTGCTAGAGAAGCCCGGAGGAACACCGGGGAGCTGTTTTTT. Translating gives CSAREARRNTGELFF. The rearrangement joins TRBV20-1 to TRBJ2-2; D unclear. This CDR3 comprises 15 residues. V lost 0 bases and J lost 1, with 9 bases in between. Looked up from germline, CDR1 is DFQATT and CDR2 is SNEGSKA (reference sequence).

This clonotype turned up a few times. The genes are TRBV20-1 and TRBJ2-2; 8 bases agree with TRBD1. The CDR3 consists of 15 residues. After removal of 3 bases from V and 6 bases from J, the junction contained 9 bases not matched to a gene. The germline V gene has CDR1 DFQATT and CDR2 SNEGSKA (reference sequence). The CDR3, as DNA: TGCAGTGCTAGGCCCGCCGGACAGGGACCCGGGGAGCTGTTTTTT. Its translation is CSARPAGQGPGELFF.

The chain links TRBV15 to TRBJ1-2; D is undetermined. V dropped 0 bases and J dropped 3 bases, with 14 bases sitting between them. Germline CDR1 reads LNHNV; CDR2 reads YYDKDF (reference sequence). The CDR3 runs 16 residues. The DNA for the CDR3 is TGTGCCACCAGCAGAGATGTCGGCACTGGGGACTATGGCTACACCTTC. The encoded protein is CATSRDVGTGDYGYTF.

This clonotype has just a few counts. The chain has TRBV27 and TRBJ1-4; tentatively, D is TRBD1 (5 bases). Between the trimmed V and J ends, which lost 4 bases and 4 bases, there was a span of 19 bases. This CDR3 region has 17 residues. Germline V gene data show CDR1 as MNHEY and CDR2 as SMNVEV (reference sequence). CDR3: CASSSKGDLRGNEKLFF. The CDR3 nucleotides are TGTGCCAGCAGTTCGAAAGGGGACCTCCGAGGTAATGAAAAACTGTTTTTT.

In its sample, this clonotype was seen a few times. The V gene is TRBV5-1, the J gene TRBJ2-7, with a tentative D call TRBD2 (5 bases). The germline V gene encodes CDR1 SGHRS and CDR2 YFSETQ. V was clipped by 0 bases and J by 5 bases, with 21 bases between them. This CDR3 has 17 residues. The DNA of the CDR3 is TGCGCCAGCAGCTTGGGTATCTCTTTGGCTAGCTATCACGAGCAGTACTTC. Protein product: CASSLGISLASYHEQYF.

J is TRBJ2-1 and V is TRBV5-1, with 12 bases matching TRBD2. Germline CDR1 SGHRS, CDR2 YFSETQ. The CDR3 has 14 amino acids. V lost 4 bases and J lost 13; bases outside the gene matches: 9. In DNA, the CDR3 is TGCGCCAGCAGCAAGGGACTAGCGGGTACGGACCAGTTCTTC. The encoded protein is CASSKGLAGTDQFF.

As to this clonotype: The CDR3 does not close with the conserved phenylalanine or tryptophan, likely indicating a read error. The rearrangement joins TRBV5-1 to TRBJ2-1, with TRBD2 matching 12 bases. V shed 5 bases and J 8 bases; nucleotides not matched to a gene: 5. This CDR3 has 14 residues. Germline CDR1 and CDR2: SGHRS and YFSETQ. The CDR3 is CASRVPSGGDEQFL. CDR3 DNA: TGCGCCAGCAGAGTGCCTAGCGGGGGGGATGAGCAGTTCTTG.

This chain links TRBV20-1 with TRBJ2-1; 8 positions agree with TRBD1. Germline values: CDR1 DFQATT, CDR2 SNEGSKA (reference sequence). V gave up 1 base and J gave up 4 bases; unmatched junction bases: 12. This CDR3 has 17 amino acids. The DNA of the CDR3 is TGCAGTGCTAGAGTATCCAATGACAGGGGTTCGTACAATGAGCAGTTCTTC. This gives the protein CSARVSNDRGSYNEQFF.

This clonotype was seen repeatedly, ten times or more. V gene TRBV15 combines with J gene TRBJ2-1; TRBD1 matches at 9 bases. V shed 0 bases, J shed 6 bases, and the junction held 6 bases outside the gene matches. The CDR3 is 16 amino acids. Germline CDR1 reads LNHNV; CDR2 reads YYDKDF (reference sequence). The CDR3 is CATSRDHRGPSNEQFF. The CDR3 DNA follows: TGTGCCACCAGCAGAGATCACAGGGGGCCGTCCAATGAGCAGTTCTTC. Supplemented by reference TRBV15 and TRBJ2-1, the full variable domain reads DAMVIQNPRYQVTQFGKPVTLSCSQTLNHNVMYWYQQKSSQAPKLLFHYYDKDFNNEADTPDNFQSRRPNTSFCFLDIRSPGLGDTAMYLCATSRDHRGPSNEQFFGPGTRLTVL.

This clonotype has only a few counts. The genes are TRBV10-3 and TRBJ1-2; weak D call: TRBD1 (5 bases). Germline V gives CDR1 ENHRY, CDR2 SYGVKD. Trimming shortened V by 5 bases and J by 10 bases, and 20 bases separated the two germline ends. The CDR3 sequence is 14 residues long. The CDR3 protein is CAISPPVPGSFYTF. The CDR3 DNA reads TGTGCCATCAGTCCGCCCGTTCCAGGGTCGTTCTACACCTTC.